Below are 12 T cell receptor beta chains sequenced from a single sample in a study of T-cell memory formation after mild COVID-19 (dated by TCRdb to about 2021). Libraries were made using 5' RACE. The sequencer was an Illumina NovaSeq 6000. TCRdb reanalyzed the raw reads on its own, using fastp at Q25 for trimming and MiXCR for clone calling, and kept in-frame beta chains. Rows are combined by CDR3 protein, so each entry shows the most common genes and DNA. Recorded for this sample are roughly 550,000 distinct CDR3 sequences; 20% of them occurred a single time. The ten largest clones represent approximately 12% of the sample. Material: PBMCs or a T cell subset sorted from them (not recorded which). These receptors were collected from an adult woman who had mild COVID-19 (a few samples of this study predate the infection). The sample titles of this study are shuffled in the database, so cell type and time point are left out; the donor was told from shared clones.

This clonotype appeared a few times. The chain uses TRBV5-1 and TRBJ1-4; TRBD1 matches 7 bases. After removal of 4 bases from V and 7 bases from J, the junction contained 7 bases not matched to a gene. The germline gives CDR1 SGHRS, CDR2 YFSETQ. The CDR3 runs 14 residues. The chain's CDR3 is CASSGGGEGEKLFF. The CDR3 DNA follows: TGCGCCAGCAGCGGAGGGGGCGAAGGTGAAAAACTGTTTTTT.

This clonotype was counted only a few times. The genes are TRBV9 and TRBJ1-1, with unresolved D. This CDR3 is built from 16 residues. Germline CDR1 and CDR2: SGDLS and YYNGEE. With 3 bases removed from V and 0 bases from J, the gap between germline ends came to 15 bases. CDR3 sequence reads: CASSANMENMNTEAFF. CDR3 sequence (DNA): TGTGCCAGCAGCGCGAACATGGAAAACATGAACACTGAAGCTTTCTTT.

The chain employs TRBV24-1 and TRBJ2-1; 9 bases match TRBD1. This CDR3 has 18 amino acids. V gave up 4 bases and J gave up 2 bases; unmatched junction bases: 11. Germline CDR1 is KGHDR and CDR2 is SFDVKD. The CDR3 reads CATSDPTPTGGAYNEQFF. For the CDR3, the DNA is TGTGCCACCAGTGACCCTACTCCCACAGGGGGCGCCTACAATGAGCAGTTCTTC.

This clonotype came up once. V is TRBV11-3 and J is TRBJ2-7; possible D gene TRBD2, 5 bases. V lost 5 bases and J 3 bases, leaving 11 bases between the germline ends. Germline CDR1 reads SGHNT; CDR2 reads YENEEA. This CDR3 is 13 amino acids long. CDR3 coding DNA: TGTGCCAGCAGCCGGCGGACTTACTACGAGCAGTACTTC. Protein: CASSRRTYYEQYF.

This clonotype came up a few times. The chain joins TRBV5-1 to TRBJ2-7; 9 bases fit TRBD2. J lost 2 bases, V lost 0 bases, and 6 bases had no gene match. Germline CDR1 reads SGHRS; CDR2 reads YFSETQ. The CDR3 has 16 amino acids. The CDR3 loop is CASSLEHAGGPYEQYF. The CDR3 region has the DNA TGCGCCAGCAGCTTGGAGCATGCGGGAGGGCCCTACGAGCAGTACTTC. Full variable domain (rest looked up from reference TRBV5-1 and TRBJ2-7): KAGVTQTPRYLIKTRGQQVTLSCSPISGHRSVSWYQQTPGQGLQFLFEYFSETQRNKGNFPGRFSGRQFSNSRSEMNVSTLELGDSALYLCASSLEHAGGPYEQYFGPGTRLTVT.

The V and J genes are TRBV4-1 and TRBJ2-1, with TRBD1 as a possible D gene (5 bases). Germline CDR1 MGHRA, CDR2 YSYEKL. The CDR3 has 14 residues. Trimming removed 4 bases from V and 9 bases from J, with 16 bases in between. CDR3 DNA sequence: TGCGCCAGCAGCCCCCCGCCCAGGGTCGGTGAGCAGTTCTTC. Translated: CASSPPPRVGEQFF.

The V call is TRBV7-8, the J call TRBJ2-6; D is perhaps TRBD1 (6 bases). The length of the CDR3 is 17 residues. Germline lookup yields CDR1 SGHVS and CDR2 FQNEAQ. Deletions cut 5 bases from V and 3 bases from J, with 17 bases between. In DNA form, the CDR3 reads TGTGCCAGCAGCGCCAGGACAGCCCTAGGTGGGGCCAACGTCCTGACTTTC. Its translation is CASSARTALGGANVLTF.

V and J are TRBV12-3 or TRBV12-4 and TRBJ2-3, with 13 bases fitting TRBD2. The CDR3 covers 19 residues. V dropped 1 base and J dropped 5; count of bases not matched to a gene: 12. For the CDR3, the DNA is TGTGCCAGCAGTTTAGTGTTACTAGCGGGAGGGCCCTCCCAAGATACGCAGTATTTT. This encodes CASSLVLLAGGPSQDTQYF.

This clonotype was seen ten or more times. CDR3: CASSLEGLAGNYEQYF. In nucleotides, the CDR3 is TGTGCCAGCAGCTTAGAAGGACTAGCGGGTAACTACGAGCAGTACTTC. The genes are TRBV7-9 and TRBJ2-7; 11 bases align to TRBD2. CDR1 is SEHNR and CDR2 is FQNEAQ in the germline V gene (reference sequence). V lost 1 base to trimming and J lost 3 bases; unmatched junction nucleotides: 5. The CDR3 consists of 16 residues.

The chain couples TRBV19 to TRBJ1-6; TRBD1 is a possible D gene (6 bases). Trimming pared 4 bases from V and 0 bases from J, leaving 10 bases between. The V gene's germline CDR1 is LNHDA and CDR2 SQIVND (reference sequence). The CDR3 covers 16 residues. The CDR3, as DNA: TGTGCCAGTAGTAGGACAGATAGCTCCTATAATTCACCCCTCCACTTT. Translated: CASSRTDSSYNSPLHF.

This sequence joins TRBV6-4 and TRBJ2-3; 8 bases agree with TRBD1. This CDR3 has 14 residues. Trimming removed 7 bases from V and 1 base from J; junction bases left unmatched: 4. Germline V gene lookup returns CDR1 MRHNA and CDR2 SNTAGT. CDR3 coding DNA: TGTGCCAGCAAAGGACAGGGTGGCACAGATACGCAGTATTTT. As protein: CASKGQGGTDTQYF.

The DNA for the CDR3 is TGTGCCAGCAATAGCGGGATTTGGAGTGGTGAGCAGTTCTTC. This encodes CASNSGIWSGEQFF. The chain combines TRBV27 with TRBJ2-1, with 8 bases aligning to TRBD2. The germline gives CDR1 MNHEY, CDR2 SMNVEV (reference sequence). The CDR3 totals 14 residues. J gave up 9 bases and V 7 bases, and 11 bases lay outside the gene matches.